Shown below are 8 T cell receptor beta chains from a single sample sequenced in a study of tumor-infiltrating lymphocytes in localized non-small cell lung cancer. The method was immunoSEQ multiplex PCR; TCRdb's version includes in-frame clones alone and lacks a portion of them. Of 2,800 or so clones listed, 70% are singletons. Sequencing was carried out using uninvolved lung tissue not adjacent to the tumor. These receptors originate from a human donor with non-small cell lung cancer.

The chain carries TRBV30 and TRBJ1-2; the D is unclear. V lost 6 bases and J 8 bases, leaving 13 bases between the germline ends. The CDR3 is 11 amino acids. The germline V gene has CDR1 GTSNPN and CDR2 SVGIG (reference sequence). CDR3 in amino acids: CACHGPGGYTF. The CDR3 nucleotides read TGTGCCTGCCACGGGCCCGGCGGCTACACCTTC.

The chain links TRBV27 to TRBJ1-1, with TRBD1 matching 7 bases. V lost 0 bases to trimming and J lost 7 bases; unmatched junction nucleotides: 8. Germline CDR1 MNHEY, CDR2 SMNVEV (reference sequence). The CDR3 loop spans 15 amino acids. The CDR3 here is CASSLSGAPGGEAFF. CDR3 in DNA: TGTGCCAGCAGTTTATCCGGGGCGCCAGGGGGTGAAGCTTTCTTT.

This chain uses TRBV6-1 with TRBJ2-7; 12 bases agree with TRBD2. Germline CDR1 MNHNS, CDR2 SASEGT. This CDR3 is built from 15 residues. The V segment lost 3 bases and the J segment 0 bases; nucleotides outside the gene matches: 0. CDR3 sequence: CASSETSGSSYEQYV. The CDR3, as DNA: TGTGCCAGCAGTGAGACTAGCGGGAGCTCCTACGAGCAGTACGTC.

The chain is built from TRBV5-1 and TRBJ1-1, with D possibly TRBD1 on 6 matching bases. The V gene lost 4 bases and the J gene lost 0 bases, with 19 bases spanning the gap. Germline-derived CDR1 and CDR2 are SGHRS and YFSETQ. The CDR3 has 17 residues. The CDR3 spells CASSHGRGPLLNTEAFF. Written as DNA, the CDR3 is TGCGCCAGCAGCCACGGCAGGGGTCCCCTCCTGAACACTGAAGCTTTCTTT. The full variable domain, completed using reference TRBV5-1 and TRBJ1-1, is KAGVTQTPRYLIKTRGQQVTLSCSPISGHRSVSWYQQTPGQGLQFLFEYFSETQRNKGNFPGRFSGRQFSNSRSEMNVSTLELGDSALYLCASSHGRGPLLNTEAFFGQGTRLTVV.

This rearrangement joins TRBV10-3 to TRBJ2-3, with TRBD2 identical over 12 bases. This CDR3 has 15 amino acids. The J segment lost 4 bases and the V segment lost 3 bases, leaving 2 bases of the junction unmatched. Germline CDR1 is ENHRY and CDR2 is SYGVKD. The CDR3 DNA reads TGTGCCATCAGTGACCCTAGCGGGGGGGCAGATACGCAGTATTTT. Its translation: CAISDPSGGADTQYF.

The rearrangement links TRBV15 to TRBJ2-2, with 7 bases lining up with TRBD2. The CDR3 is made up of 15 amino acids. V was pared by 9 bases and J by 0 bases, with 7 bases of the junction left unmatched. The germline V gene has CDR1 LNHNV and CDR2 YYDKDF (reference sequence). The CDR3 DNA reads TGTGCCACTAAGCGGGATAAGGCGAACACCGGGGAGCTGTTTTTT. Translated, it gives CATKRDKANTGELFF.

By sample fraction, this clone is large. The rearrangement joins TRBV10-3 to TRBJ1-5; D not resolved. There are 15 residues in the CDR3. Trimming left V 6 bases short and J 0 bases short, with 12 bases between. Germline-derived CDR1 and CDR2 are ENHRY and SYGVKD. The CDR3 is CAISAGRNSNQPQHF. The CDR3 DNA is TGTGCCATCAGCGCCGGACGGAATAGCAATCAGCCCCAGCATTTT.

Turning to this clone: At one end the junction does not follow the germline gene, possibly because of a read error. The CDR3 sequence is CASNLRGFGELFF. The CDR3 bases are TGTGCCAGCAACTTAAGGGGATTCGGGGAGCTGTTTTTT. This chain uses TRBV7-2 with TRBJ2-2, with D maybe TRBD1 (5 bases). Germline CDR1 is SGHTA and CDR2 is FQGNSA. CDR3 size: 13 residues.